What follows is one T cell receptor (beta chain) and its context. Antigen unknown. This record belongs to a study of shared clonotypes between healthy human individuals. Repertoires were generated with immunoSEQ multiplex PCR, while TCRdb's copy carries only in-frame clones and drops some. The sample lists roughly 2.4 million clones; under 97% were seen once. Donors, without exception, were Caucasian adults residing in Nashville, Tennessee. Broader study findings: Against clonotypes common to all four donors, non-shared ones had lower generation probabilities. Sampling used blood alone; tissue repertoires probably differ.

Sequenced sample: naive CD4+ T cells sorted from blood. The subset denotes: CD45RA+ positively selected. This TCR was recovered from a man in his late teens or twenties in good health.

The CDR3 DNA follows: TGTGCCAGCTCCACCCCTGGGCCTAATGAGCAGTACTTC. The encoded protein is CASSTPGPNEQYF. This chain uses TRBV18 with TRBJ2-7; D is unresolved. The CDR3 sequence is 13 residues long. The V gene lost 6 bases and the J gene lost 7 bases, with 16 bases spanning the gap. CDR1 and CDR2 (germline): KGHSH, LQKENI.